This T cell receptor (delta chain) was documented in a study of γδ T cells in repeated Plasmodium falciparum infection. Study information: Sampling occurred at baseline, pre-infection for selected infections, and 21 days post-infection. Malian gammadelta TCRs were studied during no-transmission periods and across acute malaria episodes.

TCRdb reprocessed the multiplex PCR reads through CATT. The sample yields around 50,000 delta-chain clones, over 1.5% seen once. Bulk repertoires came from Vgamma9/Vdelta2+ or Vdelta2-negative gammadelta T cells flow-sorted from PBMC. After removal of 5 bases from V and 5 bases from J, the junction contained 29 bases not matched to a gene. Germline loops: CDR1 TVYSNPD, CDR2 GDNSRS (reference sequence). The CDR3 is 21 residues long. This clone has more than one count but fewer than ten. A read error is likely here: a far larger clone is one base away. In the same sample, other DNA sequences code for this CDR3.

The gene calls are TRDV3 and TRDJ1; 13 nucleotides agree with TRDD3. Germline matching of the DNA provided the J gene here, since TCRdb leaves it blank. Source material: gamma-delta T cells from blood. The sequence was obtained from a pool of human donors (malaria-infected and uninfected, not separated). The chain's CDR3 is CALPRGGLLDWGIRKTDKLIF. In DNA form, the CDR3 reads TGTGCCCTCCCCAGGGGGGGCCTACTCGACTGGGGGATACGTAAAACTGATAAACTCATCTTT.